This T cell receptor beta chain was captured in a study of tumor-infiltrating lymphocytes in primary liver carcinoma. This clonotype was detected many times. CDR3 length: 16 amino acids. Germline V gene data show CDR1 as SGHAT and CDR2 as FQNNGV. The V segment lost 6 bases and the J segment 5 bases; nucleotides outside the gene matches: 8. Unsorted whole blood yielded blood RNA, and germline DNA was extracted as well. Constant-region priming of 500 to 550 ng total RNA yielded TCR beta cDNA. Construction of TCR beta libraries relied on three successive nested multiplex PCR rounds employing slightly modified ARM-PCR. Amplification in the first two PCR rounds was performed using TRBV1-TRBV30 forward primers and a C-beta reverse primer for 10 cycles each. Using its own MiXCR run on the multiplex PCR reads, TCRdb lists one record per CDR3 protein. The data show 180,000 or so distinct CDR3 sequences, roughly three fifths seen once.

The clonotype comes from a man aged 35 to 55 with primary liver carcinoma and hepatitis B virus infection. V and J are TRBV11-2 and TRBJ2-3, with 13 bases fitting TRBD2. The specimen sequenced was peripheral blood. CDR3 bases: TGTGCCAGCAGGAAACTAGCGGGAGGGCCTGGAGATACGCAGTATTTT. Encoded protein: CASRKLAGGPGDTQYF. Supplemented by reference TRBV11-2 and TRBJ2-3, the full variable domain reads EAGVAQSPRYKIIEKRQSVAFWCNPISGHATLYWYQQILGQGPKLLIQFQNNGVVDDSQLPKDRFSAERLKGVDSTLKIQPAKLEDSAVYLCASRKLAGGPGDTQYFGPGTRLTVL.